The entry below describes one TCR beta chain. This clonotype has ten or more counts. Its antigen is currently not known. No per-base quality is available; no much larger clone lies one base away. The record originates from a study of naive and memory T cell subsets (dated by TCRdb to between 2016 and 2019). For the wider study: According to the figure summarizing the samples, there were approximately 10 blood donors, 7 tuberculin skin test biopsies and 3 saline control biopsies. PCR2 was typically run as a SYBR Green qPCR and stopped at a set threshold, although low-input samples could use end-point PCR of around 6 cycles instead.

The investigation overall reported the following: The RNA-based method was acknowledged as potentially sensitive to TCR transcript changes with T cell activation and differentiation.

Based on the germline V gene (reference sequence), the CDR1 and CDR2 sequences are DFQATT and SNEGSKA. The CDR3 measures 13 amino acids from cysteine to phenylalanine. Only the CDR3 region is kept as DNA, spanning 39 bases read in frame from base 1. A distance of 11 bases separates the germline ends of V and J, which lose 1 base and 5 bases respectively. The study described a robust, sensitive protocol for amplifying, sequencing and analyzing TCRs, using 3' ligation of a UMI-containing oligonucleotide to TCR cDNA. Whole blood analysis involved drawing around 2.7 ml of peripheral blood from adult healthy volunteers into Tempus tubes and then extracting RNA following the manufacturer's instructions. Before reverse transcription, total RNA that had not been cell sorted was treated with RQ1 DNase, with a target input of 1 to 1000 ng. To check how robust the pipeline was in samples where T cells make up a minority population, libraries were built from skin biopsies and whole blood.

Libraries came from 5' RACE. Four rounds of PCR, run with the SP2 primer together with nested alpha and beta constant region primers, were used to amplify the ligated cDNA. For the blood and skin samples, TCR RNA was reverse transcribed with SuperScript IV using primers for the alpha and beta constant regions. An oligonucleotide carrying the Illumina SP2 primer and a UMI was ligated to the 3' end of the cDNA by means of T4 RNA ligase 1. The 12-nucleotide UMI consisted of two random hexamers with an eight-base spacer between the hexamers to prevent hairpin formation. From the second PCR onward, TCR alpha and beta chain libraries were processed separately, and dual indexing was applied for multiplexing. After pooling, the indexed libraries were analyzed by capillary electrophoresis and sequenced on either an Illumina MiSeq or NextSeq. To boost base diversity and improve cluster recognition, PhiX DNA at about 5-7.5% was spiked into the libraries. On the study's bioinformatics: Demultiplexor extracted UMIs from read 2, combined them with read 1 TCR sequence, and split reads by sample indices. Decombinator identified V and J genes and V-J junctions, assigning each TCR a five-part identifier including V and J deletions. UMIs were used by Collapsinator to correct sequencing errors and PCR amplification heterogeneity, so that a UMI-based abundance was obtained for each TCR. CDR3Translator turned identifiers into nucleotide sequence, translated the nucleotide sequence into amino acids, and pulled out CDR3 regions based on terminal motifs. After normalization to the amount of input RNA, error-corrected alpha and beta TCR counts from blood and skin were compared. The public sequencing data were trimmed at Q25 with fastp and processed into clonotypes with MiXCR by TCRdb, which kept only in-frame beta chains. Every distinct CDR3 protein forms one entry, paired with its most common genes and DNA. These V and J calls rely on TCRdb rather than the paper's analysis. Present in this sample are roughly 56,000 distinct CDR3 sequences, 7.2% of which were seen just once. The top ten constitute around 10% of the sample.

The chain was built from TRBV20-1 and TRBJ1-2, with TRBD1 perhaps the D gene, on 5 matching bases. This TCR derives from a male donor in good health. CDR3 loop: CSARGGAQYGYTF. The DNA reads as follows: TGCAGTGCTAGAGGGGGCGCTCAATATGGCTACACCTTC.